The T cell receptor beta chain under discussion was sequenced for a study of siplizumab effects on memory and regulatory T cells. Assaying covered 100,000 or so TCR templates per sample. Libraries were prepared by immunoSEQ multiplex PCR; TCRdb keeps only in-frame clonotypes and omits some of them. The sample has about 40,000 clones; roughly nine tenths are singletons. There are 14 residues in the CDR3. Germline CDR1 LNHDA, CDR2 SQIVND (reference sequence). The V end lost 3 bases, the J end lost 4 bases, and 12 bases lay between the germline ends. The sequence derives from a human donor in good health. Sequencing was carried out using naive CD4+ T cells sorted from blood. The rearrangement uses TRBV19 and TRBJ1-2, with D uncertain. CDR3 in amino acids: CASSIPRRPYGYTF. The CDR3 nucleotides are TGTGCCAGTAGTATCCCACGGAGACCCTATGGCTACACCTTC.